These T cell receptor beta chains were read from a single sample in a study of low-dose radiotherapy and immunotherapy resistance in tumors. TCRdb processed the reads anew with MiXCR; each CDR3 protein has one entry. The sample contains approximately 100,000 distinct CDR3 sequences, 20% of which appear only once. The material sequenced was PBMCs, taken after low-dose radiotherapy plus immunotherapy. These receptors were taken from a male donor with prostate cancer. Both conserved end residues are part of each CDR3. D genes are given only for firm matches. Clone size is not always given. Where it is, it says once, few, many or a class for expanded clones.

j_call | cdr3_length | v_call | clone_size | d_call | cdr3_nt | cdr3_aa
TRBJ1-1 | 14 | TRBV10-1 | . | . | TGCGCCAGCAGTGTGAACAGGTTGGCCACTGAAGCTTTCTTT | CASSVNRLATEAFF
TRBJ1-2 | 15 | TRBV19 | few | . | TGTGCCAGTAGTCTCGCCCCCTCAGTTAACTATGGCTACACCTTC | CASSLAPSVNYGYTF
TRBJ1-4 | 14 | TRBV5-1 | . | TRBD1 | TGCGCCAGCAGCTTGCCAGGGGGCAATGAAAAACTGTTTTTT | CASSLPGGNEKLFF
TRBJ1-1 | 15 | TRBV5-1 | many | . | TGCGCCAGCAGCGGCCCGACAGGTATGAACACTGAAGCTTTCTTT | CASSGPTGMNTEAFF
TRBJ2-7 | 14 | TRBV7-8 | many | . | TGTGCCAGCAGCTTTGGTGGGGGCGGATACGAGCAGTACTTC | CASSFGGGGYEQYF
TRBJ2-7 | 12 | TRBV12-3/TRBV12-4 | once | . | TGTGCCAGCAGTTCCGGACTTTCCAAGCAGTACTTC | CASSSGLSKQYF
TRBJ1-1 | 12 | TRBV7-9 | many | . | TGTGCCAGCAGCCGAGGGGGCACTGAAGCTTTCTTT | CASSRGGTEAFF
TRBJ1-2 | 14 | TRBV7-2 | many | . | TGTGCCAGCAGCCCACGGACAGTTGACTATGGCTACACCTTC | CASSPRTVDYGYTF
TRBJ2-5 | 13 | TRBV2 | few | . | TGTGCCAGCATGCAGTCCACGGCGGGGACCCAGTACTTC | CASMQSTAGTQYF
TRBJ2-5 | 11 | TRBV30 | many | . | TGTGCCTGGAGTTCTCTTGGTACCCAGTACTTC | CAWSSLGTQYF
TRBJ2-1 | 15 | TRBV7-2 | many | TRBD2 | TGTGCCAGCAGCTTAGGAGCCGGGACTAACAACGACCAGTTCTTC | CASSLGAGTNNDQFF
TRBJ1-2 | 12 | TRBV19 | many | . | TGTGCCAGTAGTATAGCAGGGAATGGCTACACCTTC | CASSIAGNGYTF
TRBJ1-2 | 13 | TRBV2 | . | . | TGTGCCACTCAAGCAAATACTAACTATGGCTACACCTTC | CATQANTNYGYTF
TRBJ2-2 | 17 | TRBV7-8 | many | TRBD2 | TGTGCCAGCAGAGAAATTAGCGGGGGGGGGGTCACCGGGGAGCTGTTTTTT | CASREISGGGVTGELFF
TRBJ1-2 | 16 | TRBV11-2 | many | . | TGTGCCAGCAGCCACGGTGGGGGAAGGACCAACTATGGCTACACCTTC | CASSHGGGRTNYGYTF
TRBJ2-7 | 14 | TRBV6-2/TRBV6-3 | many | . | TGTGCCAGCGGACCGGGACTGCCATTTTACGAGCAGTACTTC | CASGPGLPFYEQYF
TRBJ2-3 | 17 | TRBV10-3 | many | . | TGTGCCATCAGTGAGTCGTGGGGGCCTGGGGCCACAGATACGCAGTATTTT | CAISESWGPGATDTQYF
TRBJ2-1 | 13 | TRBV29-1 | once | . | TGCAGCGTCACGGGGGCCTCCTACAATGAGCAGTTCTTC | CSVTGASYNEQFF
TRBJ2-3 | 15 | TRBV12-5 | few | . | TGTGCTAGTGGTTTAGAGGGGGGCTACACAGATACGCAGTATTTT | CASGLEGGYTDTQYF
TRBJ1-2 | 12 | TRBV2 | many | . | TGTGCCAGCAATCCGGAGTCCTATGGCTACACCTTC | CASNPESYGYTF
TRBJ1-2 | 13 | TRBV6-2/TRBV6-3 | many | . | TGTGCCAGCACCCACAGGGATCGGGACGGCTACACCTTC | CASTHRDRDGYTF
TRBJ2-7 | 16 | TRBV6-2/TRBV6-3 | few | TRBD2 | TGTGCCAGCAGTACGGAGACTAGCGGGATTTTGAGGGAGCAGTACTTC | CASSTETSGILREQYF
TRBJ1-2 | 15 | TRBV7-2 | many | TRBD1 | TGTGCCAGCCAAAGGGAGGGGACAGGCAACTATGGCTACACCTTC | CASQREGTGNYGYTF
TRBJ2-3 | 16 | TRBV11-2 | many | . | TGTGCCAGCAGCAGTAAACTAGCCCACAACACAGATACGCAGTATTTT | CASSSKLAHNTDTQYF
TRBJ2-1 | 16 | TRBV14 | once | TRBD2 | TGTGCCACCACTGTGCTGACTAGCGGGATCAACAATGAGCAGTTCTTC | CATTVLTSGINNEQFF
TRBJ2-2 | 14 | TRBV12-3/TRBV12-4 | many | . | TGTGCCAGCAGTCAGTACAGGGTGAAGGGGGAGCTGTTTTTT | CASSQYRVKGELFF
TRBJ2-7 | 14 | TRBV5-1 | many | . | TGCGCCAGCAGCTTGGATCCGGGCTCCTACGAGCAGTACTTC | CASSLDPGSYEQYF
TRBJ2-7 | 15 | TRBV11-2 | many | TRBD1 | TGTGCCAGCAGCCTGAACAGGGGCGAAACCTACGAGCAGTACTTC | CASSLNRGETYEQYF
TRBJ2-3 | 15 | TRBV5-1 | many | TRBD2 | TGCGCCAGCAGCCTTAGGACTAGCGTGGCAGATACGCAGTATTTT | CASSLRTSVADTQYF
TRBJ1-3 | 15 | TRBV5-1 | many | TRBD1 | TGTGCCAGCAGCAACGCCGGGACAGGAAGAAACACCATATATTTT | CASSNAGTGRNTIYF
TRBJ2-1 | 12 | TRBV28 | . | . | TGTGCCAGCAGTTTAGGGACTGTCCGGTGGTTCTTC | CASSLGTVRWFF